This TCR beta chain stems from a study of T cell repertoires in cytomegalovirus infection. Study background: Selected CMV epitopes included recently identified HLA-C-restricted ones as well as well-studied HLA-B-restricted ones. A matching HLA type, together with CMV infection, was signaled by public TCR beta signatures.

The CDR3 length is 14 residues. Per the germline V gene, CDR1 is SGDLS and CDR2 is YYNGEE. Losses at the gene ends were 7 bases for V and 5 bases for J; bases not matched to a gene: 9. One entry per CDR3 protein results from TCRdb running MiXCR on the reads. The sample records some 920,000 distinct CDR3 sequences, 25% to 40% being singletons. In the case of this clonotype: Its antigen is currently unknown.

Study findings and constraints: Cumulative public TCR beta family frequency identified CMV carriers with the relevant HLA. HLA-C-restricted CMV-specific TCR beta clonotypes prevailed in the ex vivo response.

The receptor was derived from a human donor in good health (CMV status not recorded). Some clones in this sample may be carry-over from other donors' samples. The sequences come from cultured CD8+ T cells from PBMCs, collected from culture after CMV antigen stimulation. The gene calls are TRBV9 and TRBJ2-1, with 7 bases that match TRBD2. For the CDR3, the DNA is TGTGCCAGCCGTAGCGGGTCTGGGGACAATGAGCAGTTCTTC. The encoded protein is CASRSGSGDNEQFF.